Listed below are T cell receptor beta chains from one sample, sequenced in a study of CD8+ T cells in alopecia areata. Using immunoSEQ multiplex PCR, the repertoire was profiled, and TCRdb retains in-frame clones only, with some absent. This sample has 150,000 to 250,000 clones; 45% to 75% occur once, and the top ten carry roughly 3.3%. The source material was CD4+ T cells sorted from blood, sampled at week 4, from a patient treated with tofacitinib. The receptors were sampled from a human donor with alopecia areata. The CDR3 runs from the conserved cysteine through the conserved F or W. Each record gives: D gene, V gene, CDR3 protein. D genes are given only for firm matches.

D gene: TRBD1
V gene: TRBV25-1
CDR3 protein: CASGGDYGYTF

D gene: .
V gene: TRBV6-5
CDR3 protein: CASRQGYEAFF

D gene: .
V gene: TRBV6-1
CDR3 protein: CASQWTANTGELFF

D gene: .
V gene: TRBV4-2
CDR3 protein: CASRDSGGNIQYF

D gene: .
V gene: TRBV29-1
CDR3 protein: CSATGTGRTYEQYF

D gene: .
V gene: TRBV11-2
CDR3 protein: CASSVNRGDTQYF

D gene: TRBD2
V gene: TRBV27
CDR3 protein: CASRRRGGLPETQYF

D gene: .
V gene: TRBV30
CDR3 protein: CAWTGTYQETQYF

D gene: TRBD2
V gene: TRBV29-1
CDR3 protein: CSVAPLLAGKGNTQYF

D gene: .
V gene: TRBV15
CDR3 protein: CATSRVSGDNEQFF

D gene: TRBD2
V gene: TRBV9
CDR3 protein: CASSESSGEQFF

D gene: TRBD1
V gene: TRBV27
CDR3 protein: CASSPLDRVHGYTF

D gene: TRBD1
V gene: TRBV30
CDR3 protein: CAAFQVARDRIRAPLHF

D gene: TRBD1
V gene: TRBV29-1
CDR3 protein: CSAWTGGNNEQFF

D gene: TRBD1
V gene: TRBV2
CDR3 protein: CASSLTGRNQPQHF

D gene: .
V gene: TRBV30
CDR3 protein: CAWSVKIPPGNQHF

D gene: TRBD1
V gene: TRBV2
CDR3 protein: CASSATGWQNIQYF

D gene: .
V gene: TRBV14
CDR3 protein: CASSQVQGPNSPLHF

D gene: TRBD1
V gene: TRBV30
CDR3 protein: CAWSAQTGGGNSPLHF

D gene: .
V gene: TRBV7-9
CDR3 protein: CASSRGDQPQHF

D gene: .
V gene: TRBV29-1
CDR3 protein: CSVEVSTTAGKLFF

D gene: .
V gene: TRBV29-1
CDR3 protein: CSAGTWGEETQYF

D gene: .
V gene: TRBV29-1
CDR3 protein: CSVNRETQYF